Listed below are T cell receptor beta chains from one sample, sequenced in a study of T cells in localized non-small cell lung cancer. Libraries were prepared by immunoSEQ multiplex PCR; TCRdb keeps only in-frame clonotypes and omits some of them. This sample has approximately 140,000 clones; roughly 90% occur once, and the top ten carry 1.5% to 2%. The source was peripheral blood, collected before any cancer treatment. These receptors all stem from a female donor at least 60 years old with stage I lung adenocarcinoma. The conserved cysteine and the conserved F or W are not part of the CDR3 here. The order of the fields is clone size, V gene, J gene, CDR3 protein. Clone size appears in some rows only: once, few, many, or a class for an expanded clone.

NA	TRBV6-1	TRBJ1-2	ASSDGQGDYGYT
NA	TRBV27	TRBJ2-1	ASSLSTPTYNEQF
NA	TRBV6-6	TRBJ2-7	ASSYRGPTYEQY
NA	TRBV9	TRBJ1-4	ASSVAYRGNEKLF
NA	TRBV7-9	TRBJ2-3	ASSLRDRSTDTQY
NA	TRBV11-3	TRBJ2-7	ASSLTGGILY
NA	TRBV27	TRBJ1-2	ASTTLQGLYGYT
NA	TRBV6-6	TRBJ2-1	ASSPPSFQVNEQF
NA	TRBV27	TRBJ1-2	ASSPSDRGRTGYT
once	TRBV5-1	TRBJ1-3	ASSWEPTGSSGNTIY
NA	TRBV6-5	TRBJ1-5	ASRDRINQPQH
NA	TRBV2	TRBJ2-7	ASSVYERNEQY
once	TRBV29-1	TRBJ1-1	SVEDLSPNTEAF
NA	TRBV5-4	TRBJ2-1	ASSSSVGEQF